This T cell receptor beta chain comes out of a study of cytomegalovirus exposure and HLA in healthy donors. Whole-study results and caveats: Later analysis demonstrated an association between a missense DCLRE1C variant and TCR beta V- and J-gene trimming.

This PCR relied on a set of 60 Vbeta primers and 13 Jbeta primers. In the authors' methods: Later, 65 million to 90 million unique TCR beta chains were counted in an analysis, and 8.5 million to 13 million of them were shared. TCRdb keeps only in-frame clones here, not all; method: immunoSEQ multiplex PCR. D and trimming come from the DNA, and the V and J calls and clone size come from that table. The table includes around 200,000 clones, approximately 86% detected once. Turning to this clone: Its specificity is not known.

This sequence was found in a woman in her 30s in good health and CMV-seronegative. The material sequenced was PBMCs.

The CDR3 bases are TGCGCCAGCAGCCCCTGGGGACAGGTCCCAGATACGCAGTATTTT. Translating it yields CASSPWGQVPDTQYF. This chain uses TRBV5-1 with TRBJ2-3; 8 bases agree with TRBD1. The CDR3 has 15 amino acids. The germline gives CDR1 SGHRS, CDR2 YFSETQ. After removal of 4 bases from V and 4 bases from J, the junction contained 8 bases not matched to a gene.